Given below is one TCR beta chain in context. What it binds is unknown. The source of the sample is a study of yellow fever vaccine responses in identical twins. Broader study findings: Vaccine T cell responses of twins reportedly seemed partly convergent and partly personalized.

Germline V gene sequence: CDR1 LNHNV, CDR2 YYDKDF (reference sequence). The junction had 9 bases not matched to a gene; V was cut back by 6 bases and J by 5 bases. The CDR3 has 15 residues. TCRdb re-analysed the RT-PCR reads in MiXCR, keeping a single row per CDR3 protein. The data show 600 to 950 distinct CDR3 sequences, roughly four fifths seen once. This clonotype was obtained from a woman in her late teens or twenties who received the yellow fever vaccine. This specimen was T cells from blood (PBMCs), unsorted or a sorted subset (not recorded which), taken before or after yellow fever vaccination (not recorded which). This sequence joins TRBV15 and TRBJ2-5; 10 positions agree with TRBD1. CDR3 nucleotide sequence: TGTGCCACCAGATCGACAGGGGGCTGGACCGAGACCCAGTACTTC. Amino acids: CATRSTGGWTETQYF.